The source of this T cell receptor (beta chain) is a study of cytomegalovirus exposure and HLA in healthy donors. Broader study findings: It was 150 to 200 TCR beta chains that were listed as cytomegalovirus-associated. In a later analysis, specific HLA alleles were associated with 16,000 or so TCR beta sequences at a 0.05 false discovery rate. Most likely, a cluster of highly shared sequence variants arose as a sequencing artifact.

This clone was detected once. Its antigen is not known. Per the germline V gene, CDR1 is MNHEY and CDR2 is SVGAGI. V gave up 2 bases and J gave up 8 bases, with 9 bases separating them. The CDR3 loop spans 12 amino acids. PCR involved 60 Vbeta and 13 Jbeta primers. Sequencing used immunoSEQ multiplex PCR; TCRdb keeps in-frame clones, though not all of them. The sample contains 150,000 to 200,000 clones, about 80% of which appear only once. The clonotype comes from a man aged 40-49 years in good health and CMV-seropositive. V is TRBV6-5 and J is TRBJ1-1, with unresolved D. Sequences were obtained from PBMCs. This CDR3 reads CASSYRRSEAFF. The DNA of the CDR3 is TGTGCCAGCAGTTACAGGCGGTCGGAAGCTTTCTTT.